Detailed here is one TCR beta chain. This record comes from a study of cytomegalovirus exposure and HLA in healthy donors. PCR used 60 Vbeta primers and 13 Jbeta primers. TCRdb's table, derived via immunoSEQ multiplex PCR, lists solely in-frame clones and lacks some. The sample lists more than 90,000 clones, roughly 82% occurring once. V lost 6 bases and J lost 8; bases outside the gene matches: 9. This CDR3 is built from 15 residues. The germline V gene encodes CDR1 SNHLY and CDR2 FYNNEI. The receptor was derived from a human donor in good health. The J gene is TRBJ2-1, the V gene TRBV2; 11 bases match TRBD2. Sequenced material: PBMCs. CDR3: CASRTTSGMAYEQFF. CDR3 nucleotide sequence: TGTGCCAGCAGGACGACTAGCGGGATGGCCTATGAGCAGTTCTTC.